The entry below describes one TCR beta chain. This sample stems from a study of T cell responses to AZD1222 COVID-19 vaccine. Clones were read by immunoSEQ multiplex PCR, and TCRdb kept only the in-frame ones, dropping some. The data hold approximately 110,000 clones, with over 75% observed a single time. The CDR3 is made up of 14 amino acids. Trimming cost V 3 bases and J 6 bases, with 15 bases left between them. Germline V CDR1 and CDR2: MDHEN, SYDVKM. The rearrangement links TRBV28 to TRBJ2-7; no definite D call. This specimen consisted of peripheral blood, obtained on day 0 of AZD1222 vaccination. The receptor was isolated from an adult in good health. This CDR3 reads CASSFNRRTSEQYF. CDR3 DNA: TGTGCCAGCAGTTTTAACAGAAGAACATCCGAGCAGTACTTC.